The 29 T cell receptor beta chains in this list originate from one sample, sequenced in a study of T cells in Graves' hyperthyroidism and ophthalmopathy. TCR beta CDR3 regions were amplified from RNA transcripts. First-round RT-PCR targeting the TCR CDR3 was performed with the HTBI primer set. One entry per CDR3 protein results from TCRdb running MiXCR on the multiplex PCR reads. The sample holds over 400,000 distinct CDR3 sequences; around 15% are singletons and the top ten take 13%. Input material: blood. These receptors all come from a man in his late teens or twenties with Graves' ophthalmopathy.

This clonotype was observed a handful of times. V and J are TRBV4-1 and TRBJ2-3; D might be TRBD1 (6 bases). V lost 5 bases, J lost 4 bases, and 16 bases lay in between. CDR1 and CDR2 from the germline V gene are MGHRA and YSYEKL. The CDR3 has 15 amino acids. As DNA, the CDR3 is TGCGCCAGCAGCGCCCGGGACATCTCTCCAGATACGCAGTATTTT. Residues: CASSARDISPDTQYF.

This clonotype was seen at least ten times. V is TRBV6-1 and J is TRBJ1-2, with 8 bases identical to TRBD1. The V segment lost 6 bases and the J segment 2 bases; nucleotides outside the gene matches: 11. Germline V gene data show CDR1 as MNHNS and CDR2 as SASEGT. The CDR3 extends over 16 amino acids. The CDR3 DNA reads TGTGCCAGCAGGGCGGGGACAGGTATTCTGAACTATGGCTACACCTTC. Encoded protein: CASRAGTGILNYGYTF.

This clonotype was recorded many times. The chain joins TRBV6-6 to TRBJ1-1; weak D call: TRBD1 (6 bases). The CDR3 contains 16 residues. From germline, CDR1 is MNHNY and CDR2 SVGAGI (reference sequence). The V and J ends lost 0 bases and 4 bases respectively, with 15 bases between them. DNA for the CDR3: TGTGCCAGCAGTTACTCATCAGGGGTCGAGGCCACTGAAGCTTTCTTT. Translating gives CASSYSSGVEATEAFF.

This clonotype showed up many times. The chain joins TRBV12-3 or TRBV12-4 to TRBJ1-1, with no clear D. Trimming removed 5 bases at V and 0 bases at J, with 10 bases between. The CDR3 length is 14 residues. The CDR3 protein is CASSAPSMNTEAFF. The CDR3, as DNA: TGTGCCAGCAGTGCCCCCAGCATGAACACTGAAGCTTTCTTT.

Concerning this clonotype: A much larger clone lies a single base off, so this may be a read error. The V and J genes are TRBV20-1 and TRBJ2-5; the D is unclear. The CDR3 runs 10 residues. CDR1 is DFQATT and CDR2 is SNEGSKA in the germline V gene (reference sequence). The ends were cut back, 6 bases at V and 7 bases at J, with 9 bases in the middle. In DNA, the CDR3 is TGCAGTGCCCGGGTGGGGACCCAGTACTTC. Translating gives CSARVGTQYF.

J is TRBJ1-5 and V is TRBV5-1; 7 positions match TRBD1. From germline, CDR1 is SGHRS and CDR2 YFSETQ. The CDR3 is 15 residues long. J gave up 5 bases and V 1 base, and 6 bases lay outside the gene matches. The CDR3, as DNA: TGCGCCAGCAGCTTGACGACAGGGACCCATCAGCCCCAGCATTTT. Translated: CASSLTTGTHQPQHF.

In this sample, this clonotype turned up many times. V usage is TRBV4-1 and J usage is TRBJ2-7; D is possibly TRBD2 (6 bases). V was pared by 3 bases and J by 3 bases, with 15 bases between. The length of the CDR3 is 15 residues. Germline V lookup: CDR1 MGHRA, CDR2 YSYEKL. The CDR3 coding sequence is TGCGCCAGCAGCCAGGGCGGGGACCTGGACTACGAGCAGTACTTC. Its protein is CASSQGGDLDYEQYF.

This chain uses TRBV4-1 with TRBJ2-4; D may be TRBD1 or TRBD2 (5 bases each). Per germline, CDR1 MGHRA and CDR2 YSYEKL. Trimming stripped 4 bases from V and 6 bases from J, with 16 bases between. The CDR3 spans 15 residues. The CDR3 loop is CASSPLVGGGNIQYF. The DNA for the CDR3 is TGCGCCAGCAGCCCTCTTGTCGGTGGGGGAAACATTCAGTACTTC.

This clonotype was seen a few times. V gene TRBV29-1 combines with J gene TRBJ2-5, with D possibly matching TRBD2 (6 bases). CDR3 length: 14 amino acids. Germline V gene data show CDR1 as SQVTM and CDR2 as ANQGSEA. The V and J ends lost 6 bases and 1 base respectively, with 15 bases between them. The CDR3 region has the DNA TGCAGCGTCGACCTCGGACTAACCCAAGAGACCCAGTACTTC. It specifies CSVDLGLTQETQYF.

This clonotype has a count of ten or more. The V call is TRBV11-2, the J call TRBJ1-2; 9 bases map to TRBD1. The V and J ends lost 4 bases and 6 bases, in that order; junction bases with no gene match: 9. Per the germline V gene, CDR1 is SGHAT and CDR2 is FQNNGV. This CDR3 region has 15 residues. As DNA, the CDR3 is TGTGCCAGCAGCTCCGAAGCCCGGGACAGGGATGGCTACACCTTC. Its protein product is CASSSEARDRDGYTF.

This clonotype was seen repeatedly, ten times or more. The chain is built from TRBV24-1 and TRBJ1-1, with D hard to call. Germline V CDR1 and CDR2: KGHDR, SFDVKD. The CDR3 has 14 residues. V gave up 4 bases and J gave up 10 bases, with 18 bases separating them. CDR3 coding DNA: TGTGCCACCAGTGACCAGAGTAATGAACACGGAGCTTTCTTT. It translates to CATSDQSNEHGAFF.

In its sample, this clonotype was seen many times. V is TRBV29-1 and J is TRBJ2-7; 13 nucleotides line up with TRBD2. CDR3 length: 16 residues. Germline CDR1 is SQVTM and CDR2 is ANQGSEA. The J segment lost 2 bases and the V segment lost 5 bases, leaving 9 bases of the junction unmatched. The CDR3 reads CSVNGLAGAKTYEQYF. CDR3 bases: TGCAGCGTTAACGGACTAGCGGGAGCAAAGACCTACGAGCAGTACTTC.

This clonotype was observed many times. The rearrangement uses TRBV3-1 and TRBJ1-1; D gene unclear. This CDR3 has 14 amino acids. The germline gives CDR1 LGHDT, CDR2 YNNKEL (reference sequence). The V and J ends lost 0 bases and 1 base respectively, with 6 bases between them. CDR3 bases: TGTGCCAGCAGCCAAGATCTGGGGAACACTGAAGCTTTCTTT. Its protein is CASSQDLGNTEAFF.

The CDR3 sequence is CASSPGSHEQYF. In nucleotides, the CDR3 is TGTGCCAGCTCCCCAGGGAGCCACGAGCAGTACTTC. J is TRBJ2-7 and V is TRBV7-2, with D possibly being TRBD1 or TRBD2 (5 bases each). The V gene lost 8 bases and the J gene lost 5 bases, with 13 bases spanning the gap. Per the germline V gene, CDR1 is SGHTA and CDR2 is FQGNSA. This CDR3 has 12 residues.

This rearrangement joins TRBV5-1 to TRBJ1-2; D may be TRBD1 (5 bases). Germline V gene lookup returns CDR1 SGHRS and CDR2 YFSETQ. The V end was cut by 0 bases, the J end by 2 bases, with 8 bases between. The CDR3 length is 14 residues. The DNA of the CDR3 is TGCGCCAGCAGCTTGGGCAGACAGAACTATGGCTACACCTTC. This sequence encodes CASSLGRQNYGYTF. Complete variable domain (other parts from reference TRBV5-1 and TRBJ1-2): KAGVTQTPRYLIKTRGQQVTLSCSPISGHRSVSWYQQTPGQGLQFLFEYFSETQRNKGNFPGRFSGRQFSNSRSEMNVSTLELGDSALYLCASSLGRQNYGYTFGSGTRLTVV.

This clonotype was counted many times. The V gene is TRBV12-3 or TRBV12-4, the J gene TRBJ2-7; TRBD1 matches 11 bases. CDR3 length: 15 residues. The J segment lost 5 bases and the V segment lost 2 bases, leaving 5 bases of the junction unmatched. The CDR3 region is CASSLWDRGVNEQYF. The CDR3 DNA follows: TGTGCCAGCAGTTTATGGGACAGGGGGGTCAACGAGCAGTACTTC.

This clonotype was counted only a few times. The chain recombines TRBV4-1 with TRBJ1-3; perhaps TRBD1 as D (6 bases). The CDR3 sequence is 14 residues long. V lost 6 bases and J lost 5, with 14 bases in between. CDR1 is MGHRA, CDR2 YSYEKL, per germline. The CDR3 DNA sequence: TGCGCCAGCAGTCAACAGGGAGTCAGAAACACCATATATTTT. Its translation is CASSQQGVRNTIYF.

At least ten counts were recorded for this clonotype. This chain connects TRBV11-3 to TRBJ2-2, with D maybe TRBD2 (5 bases). The germline V and J ends were trimmed by 5 bases and 8 bases, with 12 bases remaining between them. The CDR3 is 13 residues long. Germline V CDR1 and CDR2: SGHNT, YENEEA. The CDR3 loop is CASSPRRLGELFF. Written as DNA, the CDR3 is TGTGCCAGCAGCCCGCGGAGGTTGGGGGAGCTGTTTTTT. The whole variable domain, remainder taken from reference TRBV11-3 and TRBJ2-2, is EAGVVQSPRYKIIEKKQPVAFWCNPISGHNTLYWYLQNLGQGPELLIRYENEEAVDDSQLPKDRFSAERLKGVDSTLKIQPAELGDSAVYLCASSPRRLGELFFGEGSRLTVL.

This clonotype has ten or more counts. The chain carries TRBV7-9 and TRBJ2-7; 9 nucleotides align to TRBD1. This CDR3 contains 14 residues. J lost 5 bases, V lost 4 bases, and 6 bases had no gene match. Germline CDR1 reads SEHNR; CDR2 reads FQNEAQ (reference sequence). As DNA, the CDR3 is TGTGCCAGCAGCTCGGGACAGGGATTCCACGAGCAGTACTTC. It translates to CASSSGQGFHEQYF.

This clonotype was counted ten times or more. The chain couples TRBV7-9 to TRBJ2-1, with 8 bases aligning to TRBD2. From germline, CDR1 is SEHNR and CDR2 FQNEAQ (reference sequence). Trimming cost V 5 bases and J 7 bases; bases outside gene matches: 4. The CDR3 has 13 amino acids. The CDR3, as DNA: TGTGCCAGCAGCCATAGCGGGGTTAATGAGCAGTTCTTC. Protein: CASSHSGVNEQFF.

The chain couples TRBV6-2 or TRBV6-3 to TRBJ1-5; 8 nucleotides agree with TRBD1. With V trimmed by 0 bases and J by 5 bases, 3 bases remained unmatched. Germline V gene lookup returns CDR1 MNHEY and CDR2 SVGEGT. The length of the CDR3 is 15 residues. As DNA, the CDR3 is TGTGCCAGCAGTTACTCACAGGGGGGACATCAGCCCCAGCATTTT. As protein: CASSYSQGGHQPQHF.

The chain recombines TRBV9 with TRBJ1-2; D is unresolved. Germline loops: CDR1 SGDLS, CDR2 YYNGEE. The CDR3 has 14 amino acids. Trimming removed 0 bases from V and 2 bases from J, with 8 bases in between. The CDR3 is CASSVAGQNYGYTF. Here the CDR3 DNA reads TGTGCCAGCAGCGTAGCCGGGCAGAACTATGGCTACACCTTC.

Points on this clonotype: A much larger clone lies a single base off, so this may be a read error. In DNA, the CDR3 is TGTGCCAGCAGCTTAATTCTCTCGGGCGGGAGTATGGGTAGAAATGGGCAGTTCTTC. Translating it yields CASSLILSGGSMGRNGQFF. The chain uses TRBV7-3 and TRBJ2-1, with 7 bases aligning to TRBD2. The CDR3 extends over 19 amino acids. CDR1 and CDR2 (germline): SGHTA, FQGTGA.

This clonotype was seen at least ten times. The chain employs TRBV12-3 or TRBV12-4 and TRBJ1-6; the D is unclear. The CDR3 spans 13 residues. Between the trimmed V and J ends, which lost 2 bases and 6 bases, there was a span of 5 bases. The DNA of the CDR3 is TGTGCCAGCAGTTTACAGGTTAATTCACCCCTCCACTTT. Its translation: CASSLQVNSPLHF.

This clonotype appeared a few times. J is TRBJ2-1 and V is TRBV7-8, with D possibly TRBD2 on 5 matching bases. The CDR3 sequence is 13 residues long. Looked up from germline, CDR1 is SGHVS and CDR2 is FQNEAQ. Trimming took off 8 bases at V and 4 bases at J, with 12 bases between the two ends. The DNA of the CDR3 is TGTGCCAGCGGAAAGGGCGGGTACAATGAGCAGTTCTTC. Amino acid sequence: CASGKGGYNEQFF.

This clonotype has a count of ten or more. The chain is built from TRBV20-1 and TRBJ2-1; 8 nucleotides agree with TRBD2. CDR3 size: 12 residues. CDR1 DFQATT and CDR2 SNEGSKA come from the germline V gene (reference sequence). The CDR3 nucleotides are TGCCGGGGGGGGCCCTCCTACAATGAGCAGTTCTTC. This translates into CRGGPSYNEQFF.

This clonotype came up a few times. This rearrangement joins TRBV5-5 to TRBJ2-7; no clear D. The V gene lost 3 bases and the J gene lost 3 bases, with 10 bases spanning the gap. Germline CDR1 and CDR2: SGHKS and YYEKEE (reference sequence). The CDR3 totals 13 residues. CDR3 DNA: TGTGCCAGCAGCTCCCCGCCCGGCTACGAGCAGTACTTC. This gives the protein CASSSPPGYEQYF.

This clonotype has a count of ten or more. This chain links TRBV5-5 with TRBJ1-2, with TRBD1 identical over 7 bases. In germline, CDR1 is SGHKS, CDR2 YYEKEE (reference sequence). V lost 4 bases to trimming and J lost 4 bases; unmatched junction nucleotides: 4. This CDR3 spans 13 amino acids. In DNA form, the CDR3 reads TGTGCCAGCAGCGTTGACAGGGTCTATGGCTACACCTTC. It codes for CASSVDRVYGYTF.

The rearrangement links TRBV19 to TRBJ1-2; no definite D call. Germline assignment: CDR1 LNHDA and CDR2 SQIVND (reference sequence). The CDR3 spans 15 residues. V lost 3 bases and J 8 bases, leaving 19 bases between the germline ends. CDR3 loop: CASSIPPTALGGYTF. The CDR3 nucleotides read TGTGCCAGTAGTATTCCCCCCACAGCCTTGGGCGGCTACACCTTC.